This T cell receptor (beta chain) was sequenced for a study of T cells in Graves' hyperthyroidism and ophthalmopathy. Study results and limitations: Ophthalmopathy was separated from stable hyperthyroidism by a 13 V-J model. Most clonotypes expanded in the thyroid (above 0.001) were also present in blood.

Amplification yielded TCR beta CDR3 regions, with RNA transcripts as the source. The HTBI set primed first-round TCR CDR3 RT-PCR. TCRdb re-called the multiplex PCR reads through MiXCR, storing one row per CDR3 protein. Among some 570,000 distinct CDR3 sequences listed, about 15% were seen once. A Clinical Activity Score of at least 3, a NOSPECS grade of at least 4 and a duration under 3 months were recorded in the ophthalmopathy patients. Those patients with uncontrolled infection, other autoimmune disease, pregnancy or lactation were excluded. This clonotype appeared a few times. What it binds is unknown. The CDR3 sequence is 13 residues long. CDR1 is MNHNS, CDR2 SASEGT, per germline. Trimming removed 6 bases at V and 4 bases at J, with 12 bases between.

The sequence was collected from a woman under 30 with Graves' ophthalmopathy. The sample comprised blood. The genes are TRBV6-1 and TRBJ1-1; the D is unclear. DNA for the CDR3: TGTGCCAGCAGCGATACGGTGGGCACTGAAGCTTTCTTT. It translates to CASSDTVGTEAFF.